A single sample is the source of the 20 T cell receptor beta chains below, sequenced in a study of shared clonotypes between healthy human individuals. Assay: immunoSEQ multiplex PCR; the TCRdb copy retains only in-frame clones and omits some. The sample carries 1,100,000 or so clones, more than 75% recorded once. The source material was memory CD4+ T cells from PBMCs. Subset of the sample: CD45RA-negative fraction. The receptors originated from a man between 18 and 29 years old in good health. Some clones in this sample may be carry-over from other donors' samples.

This sequence joins TRBV2 and TRBJ2-5; D is ambiguous. The CDR3 covers 15 residues. V lost 3 bases and J 5 bases, leaving 16 bases between the germline ends. Germline assignment: CDR1 SNHLY and CDR2 FYNNEI. The CDR3 spells CASSEVYPNGETQYF. The CDR3 DNA is TGTGCCAGCAGTGAGGTTTATCCCAATGGGGAGACCCAGTACTTC. The full variable domain, with the rest looked up from reference TRBV2 and TRBJ2-5, is EPEVTQTPSHQVTQMGQEVILRCVPISNHLYFYWYRQILGQKVEFLVSFYNNEISEKSEIFDDQFSVERPDGSNFTLKIRSTKLEDSAMYFCASSEVYPNGETQYFGPGTRLLVL.

As DNA, the CDR3 is TGTGCCAGCAGTTTAGCCGGAGTGGGACAAGATCCCTACGAGCAGTACTTC. This codes for CASSLAGVGQDPYEQYF. The chain couples TRBV28 to TRBJ2-7, with D maybe TRBD1 (6 bases). V lost 2 bases to trimming and J lost 2 bases, with 19 bases between them. This CDR3 is 17 amino acids long. Germline values: CDR1 MDHEN, CDR2 SYDVKM.

The V and J genes are TRBV11-2 and TRBJ2-5; TRBD1 might be the D (5 bases). From germline, CDR1 is SGHAT and CDR2 FQNNGV. The ends were cut back, 6 bases at V and 5 bases at J, with 13 bases in the middle. CDR3 size: 13 residues. CDR3 sequence reads: CASRRQGEETQYF. The CDR3 nucleotides read TGTGCCAGCAGGAGGCAGGGTGAGGAGACCCAGTACTTC.

V usage is TRBV5-4 and J usage is TRBJ2-4, with 8 bases identical to TRBD1. The germline V gene encodes CDR1 SGHNT and CDR2 YYREEE (reference sequence). After removal of 5 bases from V and 6 bases from J, the junction contained 4 bases not matched to a gene. CDR3 length: 13 amino acids. CDR3 amino acids: CASSYGQGNIQYF. The CDR3 nucleotides read TGTGCCAGCAGTTATGGACAGGGAAACATTCAGTACTTC.

The chain links TRBV7-9 to TRBJ1-2; D is unclear. Germline CDR1 reads SEHNR; CDR2 reads FQNEAQ (reference sequence). Trimming removed 5 bases from V and 4 bases from J, with 20 bases in between. The CDR3 is 16 residues long. In DNA, the CDR3 is TGTGCCAGCAGCCTGGCAGACGTCCGACCGGGCTATGGCTACACCTTC. This sequence encodes CASSLADVRPGYGYTF.

The J gene is TRBJ2-3, the V gene TRBV19; D tentatively fits TRBD1 or TRBD2 (6 bases each). In germline, CDR1 is LNHDA, CDR2 SQIVND (reference sequence). The CDR3 contains 13 residues. Trimming took off 3 bases at V and 4 bases at J, with 8 bases between the two ends. CDR3 DNA: TGTGCCAGTAGTATGGGGGGCGCAGATACGCAGTATTTT. The encoded protein is CASSMGGADTQYF.

This clone was observed a single time. The chain employs TRBV29-1 and TRBJ1-1, with D tentatively TRBD1 (6 bases). Trimming took 7 bases from V and 2 from J, leaving 14 bases between them. Germline loops: CDR1 SQVTM, CDR2 ANQGSEA. The CDR3 length is 13 residues. CDR3 amino acids: CSALGQTNTEAFF. The CDR3, as DNA: TGCAGCGCCCTCGGACAGACAAACACTGAAGCTTTCTTT.

Notes on this clone: Distinct nucleotide sequences in the sample also encode this CDR3. The chain couples TRBV10-3 to TRBJ2-2; TRBD2 matches 10 bases. Germline CDR1 and CDR2: ENHRY and SYGVKD. Trimming took 6 bases from V and 2 from J; bases not matched to a gene: 3. The CDR3 consists of 15 residues. Here the CDR3 reads CAIRRLAGNTGELFF. The CDR3 coding sequence is TGTGCCATCAGGAGACTAGCGGGTAACACCGGGGAGCTGTTTTTT.

This clone was observed a single time. The chain uses TRBV19 and TRBJ1-5, with 7 positions matching TRBD1. Germline loops: CDR1 LNHDA, CDR2 SQIVND (reference sequence). Trimming took 5 bases from V and 0 from J; bases not matched to a gene: 4. The CDR3 covers 15 residues. The CDR3, as DNA: TGTGCCAGTAGTGTACGACAGGGTAGCAATCAGCCCCAGCATTTT. This sequence encodes CASSVRQGSNQPQHF. The full variable domain, with the rest looked up from reference TRBV19 and TRBJ1-5, is DGGITQSPKYLFRKEGQNVTLSCEQNLNHDAMYWYRQDPGQGLRLIYYSQIVNDFQKGDIAEGYSVSREKKESFPLTVTSAQKNPTAFYLCASSVRQGSNQPQHFGDGTRLSIL.

The sample holds a few counts of this clone. The CDR3 DNA sequence: TGTGCCAGCAGCCGGCCAGGAGCGGGAGGGGAAGAGACCCAGTACTTC. It translates to CASSRPGAGGEETQYF. V usage is TRBV28 and J usage is TRBJ2-5, with 10 bases aligning to TRBD2. The germline V gene has CDR1 MDHEN and CDR2 SYDVKM. There are 16 residues in the CDR3. V gave up 6 bases and J gave up 3 bases; unmatched junction bases: 10.

The V call is TRBV2, the J call TRBJ1-2; D remains unclear. This CDR3 spans 12 amino acids. With 8 bases removed from V and 4 bases from J, the gap between germline ends came to 11 bases. Germline loops: CDR1 SNHLY, CDR2 FYNNEI. The CDR3 is CASVETGYGYTF. CDR3 DNA: TGTGCCAGCGTGGAGACTGGCTATGGCTACACCTTC.

Turning to this clone: This CDR3 is also generated by other DNA sequences in the sample. The rearrangement joins TRBV9 to TRBJ2-5; tentative D call: TRBD2 (6 bases). Trimming shortened V by 1 base and J by 5 bases, and 12 bases separated the two germline ends. Germline-derived CDR1 and CDR2 are SGDLS and YYNGEE. The CDR3 contains 14 residues. The CDR3 spells CASSVYGAGETQYF. CDR3 DNA sequence: TGTGCCAGCAGCGTATACGGGGCGGGGGAGACCCAGTACTTC.

The chain is built from TRBV6-1 and TRBJ1-5, with TRBD1 matching over 7 bases. This CDR3 has 17 residues. V lost 4 bases to trimming and J lost 2 bases; unmatched junction nucleotides: 11. Per germline, CDR1 MNHNS and CDR2 SASEGT. CDR3 sequence (DNA): TGTGCCAGCAGTGTGGGACAGCGCTCGGGTCGCAATCAGCCCCAGCATTTT. Protein sequence: CASSVGQRSGRNQPQHF.

This chain joins TRBV19 and TRBJ1-2; 8 bases are shared with TRBD1. The germline V gene encodes CDR1 LNHDA and CDR2 SQIVND (reference sequence). V trimming: 7 bases; J trimming: 5 bases; junction bases outside the gene matches: 9. The CDR3 length is 14 residues. The CDR3 coding sequence is TGTGCCAGTAACGACAGGGGTTACGTGTATGGCTACACCTTC. Amino acid sequence: CASNDRGYVYGYTF.

J is TRBJ2-5 and V is TRBV7-8; D may be TRBD1 (6 bases). The V end lost 10 bases, the J end lost 0 bases, and 9 bases lay between the germline ends. The CDR3 extends over 12 amino acids. CDR1 and CDR2 from the germline V gene are SGHVS and FQNEAQ. In DNA, the CDR3 is TGTGCCACCGGACAGTACCAAGAGACCCAGTACTTC. It yields the protein CATGQYQETQYF.

This clone appeared a single time. The chain employs TRBV6-4 and TRBJ2-3; D might be TRBD2 (5 bases). This CDR3 comprises 13 residues. CDR1 is MRHNA, CDR2 SNTAGT, per germline. Trimming removed 5 bases at V and 2 bases at J, with 8 bases between. CDR3 in amino acids: CASSWTDTDTQYF. The CDR3 DNA is TGTGCCAGCAGTTGGACTGACACAGATACGCAGTATTTT.

The chain combines TRBV18 with TRBJ1-2; tentative D call: TRBD1 (5 bases). The CDR3 extends over 13 amino acids. CDR1 and CDR2 from the germline V gene are KGHSH and LQKENI. The germline V and J ends were trimmed by 2 bases and 6 bases, with 10 bases remaining between them. DNA of the CDR3: TGTGCCAGCTCACCAAGTCCGGGGGATGGCTACACCTTC. Its translation: CASSPSPGDGYTF.

With respect to this clone: Other DNA sequences of this sample code for an identical CDR3. The V and J genes are TRBV5-1 and TRBJ2-3; unclear D gene. Germline lookup yields CDR1 SGHRS and CDR2 YFSETQ. V lost 0 bases to trimming and J lost 0 bases, with 2 bases between them. The CDR3 has 13 amino acids. CDR3 in DNA: TGCGCCAGCAGCTTGGGCAGCACAGATACGCAGTATTTT. Its protein product is CASSLGSTDTQYF.

J is TRBJ2-3 and V is TRBV6-4, with D possibly TRBD1 on 6 matching bases. The germline CDR1 and CDR2 sequences are MRHNA and SNTAGT. Between the trimmed V and J ends, which lost 5 bases and 2 bases, there was a span of 14 bases. The CDR3 totals 15 residues. The CDR3 DNA sequence: TGTGCCAGCAGTAGGACCGGGACACTCACAGATACGCAGTATTTT. Amino acids: CASSRTGTLTDTQYF.

The gene calls are TRBV28 and TRBJ2-3; possible D gene TRBD2, 6 bases. This CDR3 has 13 amino acids. Germline CDR1 is MDHEN and CDR2 is SYDVKM. V shed 5 bases and J shed 3 bases, with 9 bases lying between them. CDR3 residues: CASSRSGTDTQYF. The CDR3 bases are TGTGCCAGCAGTCGTAGCGGAACAGATACGCAGTATTTT.